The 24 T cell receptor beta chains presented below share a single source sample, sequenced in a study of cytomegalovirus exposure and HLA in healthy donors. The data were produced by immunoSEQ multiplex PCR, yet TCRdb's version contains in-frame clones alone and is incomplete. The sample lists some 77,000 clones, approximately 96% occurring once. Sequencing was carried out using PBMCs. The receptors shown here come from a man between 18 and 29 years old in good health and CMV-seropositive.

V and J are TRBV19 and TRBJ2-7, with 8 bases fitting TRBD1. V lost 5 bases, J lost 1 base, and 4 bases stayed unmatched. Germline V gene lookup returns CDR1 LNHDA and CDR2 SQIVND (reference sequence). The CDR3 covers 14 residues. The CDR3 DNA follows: TGTGCCAGTAGTCACAGGGGGGTGTCCTACGAGCAGTACTTC. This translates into CASSHRGVSYEQYF.

CDR3 DNA sequence: TGCAGCGTACCTAGGCAAGAGACCCAGTACTTC. This gives the protein CSVPRQETQYF. The rearrangement links TRBV29-1 to TRBJ2-5; unclear D gene. Deletions cut 6 bases from V and 2 bases from J, with 7 bases between. Germline CDR1 and CDR2: SQVTM and ANQGSEA. This CDR3 spans 11 amino acids. Full variable domain (rest looked up from reference TRBV29-1 and TRBJ2-5): SAVISQKPSRDICQRGTSLTIQCQVDSQVTMMFWYRQQPGQSLTLIATANQGSEATYESGFVIDKFPISRPNLTFSTLTVSNMSPEDSSIYLCSVPRQETQYFGPGTRLLVL.

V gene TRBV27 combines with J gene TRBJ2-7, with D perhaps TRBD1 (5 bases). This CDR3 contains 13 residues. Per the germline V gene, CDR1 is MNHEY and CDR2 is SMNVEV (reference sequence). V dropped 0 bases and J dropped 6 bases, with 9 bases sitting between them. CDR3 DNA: TGTGCCAGCAGTTTATCATCAGGGCGCGAGCAGTACTTC. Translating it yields CASSLSSGREQYF.

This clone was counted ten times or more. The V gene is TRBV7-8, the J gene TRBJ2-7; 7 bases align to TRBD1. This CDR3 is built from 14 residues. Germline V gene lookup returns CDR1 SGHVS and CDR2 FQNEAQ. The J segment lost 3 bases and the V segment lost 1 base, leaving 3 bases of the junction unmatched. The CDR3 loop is CASSLDSGGYEQYF. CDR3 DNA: TGTGCCAGCAGCTTAGATTCAGGGGGCTACGAGCAGTACTTC.

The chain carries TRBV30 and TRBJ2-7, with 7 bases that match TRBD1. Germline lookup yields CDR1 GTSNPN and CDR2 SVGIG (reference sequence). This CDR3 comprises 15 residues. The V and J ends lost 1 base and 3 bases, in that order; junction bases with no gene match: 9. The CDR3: CAWSARDRENYEQYF. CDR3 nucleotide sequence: TGTGCCTGGAGTGCCCGAGACAGGGAAAACTACGAGCAGTACTTC.

CDR3 residues: CAIRRSDGGRDEQFF. DNA of the CDR3: TGTGCCATCAGGCGTTCTGACGGGGGGCGCGATGAGCAGTTCTTC. The chain couples TRBV10-3 to TRBJ2-1; weak D call: TRBD2 (7 bases). The germline V gene has CDR1 ENHRY and CDR2 SYGVKD. The CDR3 totals 15 residues. V lost 6 bases and J lost 8, with 20 bases in between.

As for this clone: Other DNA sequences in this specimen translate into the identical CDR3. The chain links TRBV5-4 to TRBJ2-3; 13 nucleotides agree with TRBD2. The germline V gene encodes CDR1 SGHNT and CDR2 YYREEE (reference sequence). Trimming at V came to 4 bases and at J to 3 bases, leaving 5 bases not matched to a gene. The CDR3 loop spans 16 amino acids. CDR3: CASSRGLAGATDTQYF. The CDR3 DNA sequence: TGTGCCAGCAGCCGTGGACTAGCGGGAGCTACAGATACGCAGTATTTT.

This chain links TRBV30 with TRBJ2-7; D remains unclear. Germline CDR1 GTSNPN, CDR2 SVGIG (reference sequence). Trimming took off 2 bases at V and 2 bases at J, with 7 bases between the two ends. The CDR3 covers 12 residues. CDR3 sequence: CAWSISAYEQYF. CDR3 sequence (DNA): TGTGCCTGGAGTATCTCTGCCTACGAGCAGTACTTC. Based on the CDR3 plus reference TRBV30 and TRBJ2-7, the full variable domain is SQTIHQWPATLVQPVGSPLSLECTVEGTSNPNLYWYRQAAGRGLQLLFYSVGIGQISSEVPQNLSASRPQDRQFILSSKKLLLSDSGFYLCAWSISAYEQYFGPGTRLTVT.

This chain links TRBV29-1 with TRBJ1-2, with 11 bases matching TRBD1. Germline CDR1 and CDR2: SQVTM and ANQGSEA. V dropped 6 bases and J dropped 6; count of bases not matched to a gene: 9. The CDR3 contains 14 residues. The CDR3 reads CSVGQGAANHGYTF. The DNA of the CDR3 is TGCAGCGTCGGACAGGGGGCTGCGAACCATGGCTACACCTTC.

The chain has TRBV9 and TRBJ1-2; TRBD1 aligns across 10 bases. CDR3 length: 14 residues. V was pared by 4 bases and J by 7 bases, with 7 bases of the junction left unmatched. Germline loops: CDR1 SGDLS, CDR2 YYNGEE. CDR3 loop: CASSPSDRGLGYTF. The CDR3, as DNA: TGTGCCAGCAGCCCCTCTGACAGGGGGCTTGGCTACACCTTC.

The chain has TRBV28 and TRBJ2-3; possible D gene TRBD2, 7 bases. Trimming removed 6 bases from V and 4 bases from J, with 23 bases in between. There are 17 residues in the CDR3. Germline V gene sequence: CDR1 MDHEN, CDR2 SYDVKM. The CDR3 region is CASSRLLRGRAPDTQYF. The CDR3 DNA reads TGTGCCAGCAGCCGCCTCCTAAGGGGGAGGGCCCCAGATACGCAGTATTTT.

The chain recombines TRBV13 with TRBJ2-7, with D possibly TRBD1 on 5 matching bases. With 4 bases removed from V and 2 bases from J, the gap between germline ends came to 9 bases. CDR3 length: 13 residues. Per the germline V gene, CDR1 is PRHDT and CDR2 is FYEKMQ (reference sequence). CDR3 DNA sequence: TGTGCCAGCAGCTCGTGGGGCGCCTACGAGCAGTACTTC. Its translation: CASSSWGAYEQYF. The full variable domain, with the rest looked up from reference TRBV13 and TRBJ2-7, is AAGVIQSPRHLIKEKRETATLKCYPIPRHDTVYWYQQGPGQDPQFLISFYEKMQSDKGSIPDRFSAQQFSDYHSELNMSSLELGDSALYFCASSSWGAYEQYFGPGTRLTVT.

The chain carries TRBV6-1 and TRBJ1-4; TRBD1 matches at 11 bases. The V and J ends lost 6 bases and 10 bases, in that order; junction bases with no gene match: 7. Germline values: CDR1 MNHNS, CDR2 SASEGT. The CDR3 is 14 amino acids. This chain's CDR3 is CASRARTGGGKLFF. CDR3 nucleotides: TGTGCCAGCAGGGCCCGGACAGGGGGCGGAAAACTGTTTTTT.

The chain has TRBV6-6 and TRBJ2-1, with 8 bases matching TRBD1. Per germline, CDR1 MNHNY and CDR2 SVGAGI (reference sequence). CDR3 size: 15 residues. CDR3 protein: CAGQGRGLGYNEQFF. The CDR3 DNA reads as TGTGCGGGGCAGGGCAGGGGGCTAGGCTACAATGAGCAGTTCTTC.

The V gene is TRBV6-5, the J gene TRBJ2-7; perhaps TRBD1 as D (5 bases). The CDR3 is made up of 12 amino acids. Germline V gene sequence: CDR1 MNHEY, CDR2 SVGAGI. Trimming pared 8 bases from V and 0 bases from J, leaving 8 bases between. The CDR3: CASWGSSYEQYF. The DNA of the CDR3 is TGTGCCAGCTGGGGCTCCTCCTACGAGCAGTACTTC.

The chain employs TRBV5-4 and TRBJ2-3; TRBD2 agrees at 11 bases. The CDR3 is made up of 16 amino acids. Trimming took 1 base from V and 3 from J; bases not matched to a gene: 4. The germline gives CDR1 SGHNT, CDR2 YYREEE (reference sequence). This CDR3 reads CASSLLTSGDTDTQYF. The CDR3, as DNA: TGTGCCAGCAGCTTGTTGACTAGCGGGGATACAGATACGCAGTATTTT.

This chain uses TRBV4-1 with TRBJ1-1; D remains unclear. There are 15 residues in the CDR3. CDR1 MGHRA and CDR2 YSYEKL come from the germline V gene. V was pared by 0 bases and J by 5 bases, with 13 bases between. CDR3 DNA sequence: TGCGCCAGCAGCCAAGAATTGCCAGGTGGAACTGAAGCTTTCTTT. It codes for CASSQELPGGTEAFF.

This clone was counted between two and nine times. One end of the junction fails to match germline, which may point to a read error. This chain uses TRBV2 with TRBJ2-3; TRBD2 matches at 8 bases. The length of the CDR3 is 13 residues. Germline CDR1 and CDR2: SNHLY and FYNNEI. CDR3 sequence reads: CASGERGPLGQYF. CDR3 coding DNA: TGTGCCAGCGGTGAGCGGGGGCCTCTGGGGCAGTATTTT. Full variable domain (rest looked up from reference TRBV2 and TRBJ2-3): EPEVTQTPSHQVTQMGQEVILRCVPISNHLYFYWYRQILGQKVEFLVSFYNNEISEKSEIFDDQFSVERPDGSNFTLKIRSTKLEDSAMYFCASGERGPLGQYFGPGTRLTVL.

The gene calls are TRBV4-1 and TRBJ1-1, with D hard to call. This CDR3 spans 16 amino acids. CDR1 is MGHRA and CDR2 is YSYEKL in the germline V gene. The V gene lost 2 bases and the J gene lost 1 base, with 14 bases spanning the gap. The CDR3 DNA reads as TGCGCCAGCAGCCAACAGGATTTAATTCAGAACACTGAAGCTTTCTTT. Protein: CASSQQDLIQNTEAFF.

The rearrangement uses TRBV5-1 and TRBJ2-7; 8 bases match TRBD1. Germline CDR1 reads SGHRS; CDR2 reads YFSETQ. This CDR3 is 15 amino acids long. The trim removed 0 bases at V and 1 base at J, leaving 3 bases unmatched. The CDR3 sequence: CASSLAGTGSYEQYF. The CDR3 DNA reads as TGCGCCAGCAGCTTGGCCGGGACAGGATCCTACGAGCAGTACTTC.

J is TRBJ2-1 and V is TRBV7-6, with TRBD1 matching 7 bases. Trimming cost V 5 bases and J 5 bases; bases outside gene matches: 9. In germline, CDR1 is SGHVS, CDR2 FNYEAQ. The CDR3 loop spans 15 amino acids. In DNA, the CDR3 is TGTGCCAGCAGCAGTGCACAGGGGATCAACAATGAGCAGTTCTTC. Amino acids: CASSSAQGINNEQFF. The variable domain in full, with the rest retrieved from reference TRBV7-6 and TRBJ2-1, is GAGVSQSPRYKVTKRGQDVALRCDPISGHVSLYWYRQALGQGPEFLTYFNYEAQQDKSGLPNDRFSAERPEGSISTLTIQRTEQRDSAMYRCASSSAQGINNEQFFGPGTRLTVL.

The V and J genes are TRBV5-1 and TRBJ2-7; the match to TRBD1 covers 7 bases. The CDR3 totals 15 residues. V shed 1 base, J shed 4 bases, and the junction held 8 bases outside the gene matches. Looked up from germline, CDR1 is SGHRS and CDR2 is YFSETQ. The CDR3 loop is CASSLSGTAAYEQYF. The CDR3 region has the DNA TGCGCCAGCAGCTTGTCCGGGACAGCAGCGTACGAGCAGTACTTC.

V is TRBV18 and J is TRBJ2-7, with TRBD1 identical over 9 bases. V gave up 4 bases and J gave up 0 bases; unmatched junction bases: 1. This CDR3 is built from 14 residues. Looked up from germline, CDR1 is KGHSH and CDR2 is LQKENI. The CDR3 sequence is CASSRDRASYEQYF. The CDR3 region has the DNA TGTGCCAGCTCACGGGACAGGGCCTCCTACGAGCAGTACTTC.

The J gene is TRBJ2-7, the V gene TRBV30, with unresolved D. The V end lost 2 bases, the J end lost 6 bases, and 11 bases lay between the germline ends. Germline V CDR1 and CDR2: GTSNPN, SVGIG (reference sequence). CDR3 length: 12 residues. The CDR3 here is CAWSFPGSEQYF. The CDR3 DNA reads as TGTGCCTGGAGTTTCCCAGGCTCCGAGCAGTACTTC.